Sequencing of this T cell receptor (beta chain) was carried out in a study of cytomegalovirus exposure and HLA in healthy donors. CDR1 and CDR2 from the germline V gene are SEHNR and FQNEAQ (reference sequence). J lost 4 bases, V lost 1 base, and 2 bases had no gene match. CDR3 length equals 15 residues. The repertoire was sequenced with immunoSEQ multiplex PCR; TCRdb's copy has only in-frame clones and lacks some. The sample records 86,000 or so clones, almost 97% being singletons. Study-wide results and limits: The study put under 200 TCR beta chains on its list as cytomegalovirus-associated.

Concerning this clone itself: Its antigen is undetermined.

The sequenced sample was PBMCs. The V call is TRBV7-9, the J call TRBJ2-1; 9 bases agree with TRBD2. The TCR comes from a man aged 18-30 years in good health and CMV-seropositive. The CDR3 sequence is CASSLVAGGYNEQFF. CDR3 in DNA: TGTGCCAGCAGCTTAGTGGCGGGAGGGTACAATGAGCAGTTCTTC. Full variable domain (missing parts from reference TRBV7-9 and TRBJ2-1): DTGVSQNPRHKITKRGQNVTFRCDPISEHNRLYWYRQTLGQGPEFLTYFQNEAQLEKSRLLSDRFSAERPKGSFSTLEIQRTEQGDSAMYLCASSLVAGGYNEQFFGPGTRLTVL.